Sequencing of this TCR beta chain was carried out in a study of blood T cell repertoires in COVID-19 (dated by TCRdb to 2018 to 2020). Looking at the study overall: The collaborator samples originated in the United States, Italy and Spain and spanned the acute and convalescent phases of COVID-19. The material from the prospective study consisted of cDNA or gDNA derived from T cells, B-cell-depleted T cells, or PBMCs. The dataset comprised deeply sampled blood TCRbeta repertoires from subjects exposed to, actively infected with, or recovered from COVID-19. A freely available public database, intended as a resource for researchers studying the immune response to SARS-CoV-2, is where the repertoires were released. Samples were obtained from the ongoing ImmuneRACE study (first 160 participants) and from some 1,300 subjects provided by 6 global collaborators. The sample metadata nearly always contained a de-identified subject ID, COVID-19 status, age in years and sex. Where HLA class I and class II types were available, the types were taken from metadata supplied by the sample provider, not from assay-based typing. Study-level results and caveats: The quantity of clinical and demographic metadata differed by source and by participant and was supplied without curation.

This clone was recorded only once. Its antigen is currently not known. No much larger clone exists at a distance of one base, and base qualities are not known. TCRbeta CDR3 regions were amplified from genomic DNA by means of the immunoSEQ Assay, a bias-controlled multiplex PCR. The paper's processing steps were these. The number of nucleated cells in each sample was estimated from the amplification of reference gene primers within the assay. To quantify the absolute abundance of each unique TCRbeta CDR3 rearrangement, sequence reads were collapsed and filtered. For each sample, productive Simpson clonality was calculated as the square root of Simpson's diversity index across productive rearrangements. TCRdb took this table from immuneACCESS and kept in-frame rearrangements with V and J called. Such tables lack part of the clones; where checked against another copy, unresolved V genes explain under half of the gap, and the rest is unexplained. The D gene and trimming were derived from the DNA, and the V and J assignments and clone size from that table. The sample includes 20,000 to 25,000 clones, with approximately 92% observed a single time. The top ten clones comprise less than 9% of the sample.

The CDR3 numbers 17 residues from cysteine through phenylalanine. Only CDR3 DNA remains: 51 bases, in frame from the first base. Compared with germline, V lacks 4 bases and J lacks 0 bases; bases without a gene match: 5. The germline V gene (reference sequence) yields SGHNT for CDR1 and YYREEE for CDR2. Collaborating institutions collected whole blood in K2EDTA tubes following their own protocols. For TCRbeta analysis, collaborators shipped samples in one of three forms: frozen whole blood, isolated PBMCs, or DNA extracted from either of those sample types. This sequence uses TRBV5-4 and TRBJ2-5; 14 bases in the middle match TRBD2. The source material was peripheral blood. This TCR derives from an older man with active COVID-19. The CDR3: CASSAGLAGGYQETQYF. In nucleotide form, the sequence is TGTGCCAGCAGCGCTGGACTAGCGGGAGGTTACCAAGAGACCCAGTACTTC.